Below, 22 T cell receptor beta chains from the same sample are listed, as sequenced in a study of sequential checkpoint blockade in melanoma. Treatment given: randomized to nivolumab then ipilimumab (arm A) or the reverse (arm B). Generated by immunoSEQ multiplex PCR, the TCRdb table keeps only in-frame clones and is missing some. This table holds approximately 19,000 clones, around 70% found once. The source material was tumor tissue (inferred from file names), sampled from a patient given nivolumab and ipilimumab in sequence. The receptors were gathered from a human donor with melanoma.

This clone was found a few times. This chain connects TRBV15 to TRBJ1-4; D is unresolved. The CDR3 has 16 residues. Germline CDR1 reads LNHNV; CDR2 reads YYDKDF (reference sequence). V dropped 0 bases and J dropped 8 bases, with 16 bases sitting between them. The chain's CDR3 is CATSRERQSRVEKLFF. The CDR3 DNA is TGTGCCACCAGCAGAGAGAGACAATCAAGAGTCGAAAAACTGTTTTTT.

The genes are TRBV19 and TRBJ1-2; weak D call: TRBD1 (5 bases). Germline values: CDR1 LNHDA, CDR2 SQIVND (reference sequence). The CDR3 runs to 14 residues. Trimming took 6 bases from V and 0 from J, leaving 11 bases between them. The CDR3 DNA follows: TGTGCCAGTAGCCCGGGGGGAGCTAACTATGGCTACACCTTC. It translates to CASSPGGANYGYTF. The full variable domain, rest sourced from reference TRBV19 and TRBJ1-2, is DGGITQSPKYLFRKEGQNVTLSCEQNLNHDAMYWYRQDPGQGLRLIYYSQIVNDFQKGDIAEGYSVSREKKESFPLTVTSAQKNPTAFYLCASSPGGANYGYTFGSGTRLTVV.

Sample share makes this clone medium-sized. The rearrangement joins TRBV11-3 to TRBJ2-5; 10 bases line up with TRBD2. The CDR3 sequence is 14 residues long. The trim removed 3 bases at V and 3 bases at J, leaving 1 base unmatched. Germline V CDR1 and CDR2: SGHNT, YENEEA. The CDR3, as DNA: TGTGCCAGCAGCTTTGGACTAGCGGAAGAGACCCAGTACTTC. It yields the protein CASSFGLAEETQYF.

The rearrangement uses TRBV19 and TRBJ1-5, with D unresolved. The CDR3 consists of 14 residues. The ends were cut back, 7 bases at V and 4 bases at J, with 14 bases in the middle. From germline, CDR1 is LNHDA and CDR2 SQIVND (reference sequence). The chain's CDR3 is CASTLPGGNQPQHF. CDR3 coding DNA: TGTGCCAGTACCCTGCCGGGAGGAAATCAGCCCCAGCATTTT.

The rearrangement uses TRBV12-1 and TRBJ2-3; the listed D gene, TRBD2, was not tested against the DNA. TRBV12-1 counts as a pseudogene. The CDR3 has 14 residues. The CDR3 nucleotides read TGTGCCCCTCCGGGACTAGCACCGACAGATACGCAGTATTTT. It codes for CAPPGLAPTDTQYF.

The V and J genes are TRBV18 and TRBJ2-7; D uncertain. The CDR3 covers 13 residues. Germline assignment: CDR1 KGHSH and CDR2 LQKENI. With 3 bases removed from V and 2 bases from J, the gap between germline ends came to 8 bases. CDR3 residues: CASSPNHAYEQYF. CDR3 DNA sequence: TGTGCCAGCTCACCTAATCACGCCTACGAGCAGTACTTC.

The rearrangement uses TRBV19 and TRBJ1-2; the match to TRBD1 covers 9 bases. V lost 2 bases, J lost 6 bases, and 4 bases stayed unmatched. From germline, CDR1 is LNHDA and CDR2 SQIVND (reference sequence). CDR3 length: 14 residues. The CDR3 here is CASSILQGANGYTF. The CDR3 DNA follows: TGTGCCAGTAGTATACTACAGGGGGCTAATGGCTACACCTTC.

V and J are TRBV12-2 and TRBJ2-7; the listed D gene, TRBD1, was not tested against the DNA. TRBV12-2 has pseudogene status. The CDR3 spans 16 residues. The CDR3 sequence: CASRLVRQGARYEQYF. DNA for the CDR3: TGTGCAAGTCGCTTAGTGCGTCAGGGGGCGCGTTACGAGCAGTACTTC.

The genes are TRBV18 and TRBJ2-6; D is perhaps TRBD1 (5 bases). V gave up 2 bases and J gave up 12 bases, with 14 bases separating them. CDR1 KGHSH and CDR2 LQKENI come from the germline V gene. This CDR3 has 14 residues. The CDR3 loop reads CASSPLRQPPVLTF. In nucleotides, the CDR3 is TGTGCCAGCTCACCATTAAGACAGCCCCCCGTCCTGACTTTC.

This clone is a singleton in its sample. The chain's CDR3 is CASSLDLTGIRAFF. CDR3 sequence (DNA): TGCGCCAGCAGCCTAGACCTGACAGGGATCAGAGCTTTCTTT. The V gene is TRBV5-1, the J gene TRBJ1-1; TRBD1 matches at 7 bases. In germline, CDR1 is SGHRS, CDR2 YFSETQ. This CDR3 region has 14 residues. With V trimmed by 4 bases and J by 10 bases, 13 bases remained unmatched.

This clone was recorded once. The rearrangement links TRBV30 to TRBJ2-5; D is undetermined. The germline gives CDR1 GTSNPN, CDR2 SVGIG (reference sequence). The CDR3 extends over 11 amino acids. The V end was cut by 1 base, the J end by 3 bases, with 3 bases between. The CDR3 nucleotides are TGTGCCTGGAGTGGTAAAGAGACCCAGTACTTC. Translated: CAWSGKETQYF.

The gene calls are TRBV10-1 and TRBJ2-5; a possible D gene is TRBD2 (5 bases). Trimming shortened V by 4 bases and J by 6 bases, and 18 bases separated the two germline ends. Germline V lookup: CDR1 WNHNN, CDR2 SYGVQD (reference sequence). The CDR3 runs 15 residues. The CDR3 loop is CASSVAQRRSQTQYF. Written as DNA, the CDR3 is TGCGCCAGCAGTGTCGCCCAGCGGAGAAGTCAGACCCAGTACTTC.

This clone turned up a few times. This chain connects TRBV6-7 to TRBJ2-7, with a tentative D call TRBD1 (6 bases). TRBV6-7 is an ORF, and what it does is uncertain. V lost 5 bases to trimming and J lost 12 bases, with 29 bases between them. This CDR3 comprises 16 residues. For the CDR3, the DNA is TGTGCCAGCAGTGAAGGGGGAAGCGCTTATGCACGATGGGGGTACTTC. This codes for CASSEGGSAYARWGYF.

The chain uses TRBV10-1 and TRBJ1-3, with D unresolved. Trimming removed 5 bases from V and 0 bases from J, with 8 bases in between. Germline V gene sequence: CDR1 WNHNN, CDR2 SYGVQD (reference sequence). The CDR3 loop spans 14 amino acids. CDR3 loop: CASSPGSSGNTIYF. The CDR3 DNA sequence: TGCGCCAGCAGTCCAGGTAGCTCTGGAAACACCATATATTTT.

This clone was seen just once. J is TRBJ1-1 and V is TRBV11-1; 8 positions match TRBD1. Trimming at V came to 6 bases and at J to 3 bases, leaving 6 bases not matched to a gene. This CDR3 region has 14 residues. The germline V gene has CDR1 SGHAT and CDR2 FQDESV (reference sequence). As DNA, the CDR3 is TGTGCCAGCAGGGCAGGGGGCGCGGACACTGAAGCTTTCTTT. Amino acids: CASRAGGADTEAFF.

The CDR3 sequence: CASSMETAQYNEQFF. The CDR3 nucleotides read TGTGCCAGCAGTATGGAGACAGCCCAGTACAATGAGCAGTTCTTC. The chain combines TRBV6-8 with TRBJ2-1, with D tentatively TRBD1 (5 bases). V was clipped by 5 bases and J by 4 bases, with 15 bases between them. The CDR3 has 15 residues. Germline lookup yields CDR1 MNHGY and CDR2 SAAAGT.

The chain couples TRBV27 to TRBJ2-7; D not certain. This CDR3 has 13 residues. With 0 bases removed from V and 6 bases from J, the gap between germline ends came to 9 bases. Germline V lookup: CDR1 MNHEY, CDR2 SMNVEV (reference sequence). The CDR3 here is CASSLSYLSEQYF. Written as DNA, the CDR3 is TGTGCCAGCAGTTTATCGTACCTGTCCGAGCAGTACTTC.

The chain uses TRBV28 and TRBJ1-1, with D hard to call. Deletions cut 2 bases from V and 1 base from J, with 8 bases between. This CDR3 has 14 residues. The germline CDR1 and CDR2 sequences are MDHEN and SYDVKM. CDR3 in amino acids: CASSLALPNTEAFF. The CDR3 DNA is TGTGCCAGCAGTTTAGCGCTCCCGAACACTGAAGCTTTCTTT.

The chain is built from TRBV6-1 and TRBJ2-2, with 7 bases fitting TRBD2. The CDR3 covers 16 residues. Germline V lookup: CDR1 MNHNS, CDR2 SASEGT. The junction had 6 bases not matched to a gene; V was cut back by 1 base and J by 4 bases. The CDR3 coding sequence is TGTGCCAGCAGTGAAGGGGGAGGGTTTTTCACCGGGGAGCTGTTTTTT. Protein: CASSEGGGFFTGELFF.

In this sample, this clone is medium-sized. This chain links TRBV9 with TRBJ1-1; the D is unclear. The V gene's germline CDR1 is SGDLS and CDR2 YYNGEE. The CDR3 is 12 amino acids. V dropped 0 bases and J dropped 3 bases, with 3 bases sitting between them. In nucleotides, the CDR3 is TGTGCCAGCAGCGTAGGCCACACTGAAGCTTTCTTT. It encodes CASSVGHTEAFF. Combining the CDR3 with reference TRBV9 and TRBJ1-1 gives the whole variable domain DSGVTQTPKHLITATGQRVTLRCSPRSGDLSVYWYQQSLDQGLQFLIQYYNGEERAKGNILERFSAQQFPDLHSELNLSSLELGDSALYFCASSVGHTEAFFGQGTRLTVV.

The chain recombines TRBV7-5 with TRBJ2-1; the D call of TRBD2 is as the table states it, not checked on the DNA. TRBV7-5 is classified as a pseudogene. The CDR3 has 15 residues. The CDR3 sequence is CASSVTSGNGNEQFF. CDR3 in DNA: TGTGCCAGCAGCGTTACTAGCGGGAACGGGAATGAGCAGTTCTTC.

A few counts support this clone. The rearrangement links TRBV7-5 to TRBJ1-1. TRBV7-5 represents a pseudogene. The CDR3 is made up of 14 amino acids. The CDR3 reads CASSPTWGNTEAFF. CDR3 nucleotides: TGTGCCAGCAGCCCAACTTGGGGGAACACTGAAGCTTTCTTT.